This T cell receptor (beta chain) comes out of a study of regulatory T cells in long-lasting Graves disease. Study overall: In persistent Graves' disease, antithyroid drugs had been taken for over 5 years and TSH receptor antibodies stayed positive.

The authors built TCR beta libraries using iRepertoire HTBI primers and Arm-PCR of CDR3 regions. TCRdb re-derived calls from the multiplex PCR reads in MiXCR, one entry per CDR3 protein. The sample carries around 500,000 distinct CDR3 sequences, roughly 20% recorded once. CDR1 and CDR2 (germline): MNHEY, SMNVEV (reference sequence). The CDR3 consists of 14 residues. V was shortened by 5 bases and J by 7 bases, with 18 bases between the two germline ends. Time point in this sample: persistent/refractory GD, antithyroid drugs over 5 years with positive TRAb. After RNA was extracted from PBMCs, the TCR library was made from it. One endocrinology department in Xi'an, China, was where patients came from. Findings and caveats of the study: Persistent Graves' patients showed less TCR diversity than newly diagnosed patients showed. Gene preferences differed: TRBV28, TRBJ1-2, TRBJ2-5 in persistent cases.

This clonotype was observed many times. Its target is not known. Sequences were derived from peripheral blood mononuclear cells (PBMCs), sampled when the disease was refractory, from a patient treated with antithyroid drugs. The TCR was taken from a female donor with Graves disease. The rearrangement uses TRBV27 and TRBJ2-7; a weak D match, TRBD2 (6 bases). CDR3 coding DNA: TGTGCCAGCAGTGGGGACTCCTCCGGTTATGAGCAGTACTTC. Protein sequence: CASSGDSSGYEQYF.